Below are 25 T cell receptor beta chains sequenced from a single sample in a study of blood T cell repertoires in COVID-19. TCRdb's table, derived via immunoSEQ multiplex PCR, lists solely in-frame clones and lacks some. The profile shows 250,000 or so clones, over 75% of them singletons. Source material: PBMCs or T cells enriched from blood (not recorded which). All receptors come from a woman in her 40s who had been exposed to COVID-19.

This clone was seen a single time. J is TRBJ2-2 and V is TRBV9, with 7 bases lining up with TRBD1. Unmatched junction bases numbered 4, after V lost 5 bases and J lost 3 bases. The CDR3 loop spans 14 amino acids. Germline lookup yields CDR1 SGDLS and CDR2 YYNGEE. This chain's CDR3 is CASRETGYTGELFF. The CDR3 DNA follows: TGTGCCAGCAGAGAGACAGGGTACACCGGGGAGCTGTTTTTT.

CDR3 sequence: CASSLGQGFGYTF. CDR3 nucleotide sequence: TGTGCCAGCAGCCTTGGACAGGGGTTTGGCTACACCTTC. The chain combines TRBV3-1 (or the pseudogene TRBV3-2) with TRBJ1-2, with 9 bases aligning to TRBD1. The CDR3 loop spans 13 amino acids. After removal of 4 bases from V and 7 bases from J, the junction contained 4 bases not matched to a gene. The germline gives CDR1 LGHDT, CDR2 YNNKEL (reference sequence).

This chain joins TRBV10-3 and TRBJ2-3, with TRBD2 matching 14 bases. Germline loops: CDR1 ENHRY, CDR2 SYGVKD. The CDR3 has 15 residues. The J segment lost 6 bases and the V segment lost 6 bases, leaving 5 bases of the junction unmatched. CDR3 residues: CAISETSGGADTQYF. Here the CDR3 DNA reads TGTGCCATCAGCGAGACTAGCGGGGGGGCTGATACGCAGTATTTT.

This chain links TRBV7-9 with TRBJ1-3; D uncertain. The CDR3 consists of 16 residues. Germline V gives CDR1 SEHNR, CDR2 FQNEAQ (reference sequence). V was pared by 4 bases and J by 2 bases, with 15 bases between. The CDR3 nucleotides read TGTGCCAGCAGCTCACTTCCGACATATACTGGAAACACCATATATTTT. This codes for CASSSLPTYTGNTIYF.

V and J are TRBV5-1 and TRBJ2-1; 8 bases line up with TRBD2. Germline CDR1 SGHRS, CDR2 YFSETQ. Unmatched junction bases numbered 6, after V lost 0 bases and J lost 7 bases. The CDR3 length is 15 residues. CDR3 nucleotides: TGCGCCAGCAGCTTGGTGTCGCGGGGGGTAAATGAGCAGTTCTTC. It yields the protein CASSLVSRGVNEQFF. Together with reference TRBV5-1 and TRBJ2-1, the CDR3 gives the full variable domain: KAGVTQTPRYLIKTRGQQVTLSCSPISGHRSVSWYQQTPGQGLQFLFEYFSETQRNKGNFPGRFSGRQFSNSRSEMNVSTLELGDSALYLCASSLVSRGVNEQFFGPGTRLTVL.

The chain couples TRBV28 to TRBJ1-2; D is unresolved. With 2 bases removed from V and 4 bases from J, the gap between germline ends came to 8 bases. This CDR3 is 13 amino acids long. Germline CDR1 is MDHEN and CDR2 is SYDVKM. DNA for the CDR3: TGTGCCAGCAGTTTAGGCATCCGCTATGGCTACACCTTC. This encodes CASSLGIRYGYTF.

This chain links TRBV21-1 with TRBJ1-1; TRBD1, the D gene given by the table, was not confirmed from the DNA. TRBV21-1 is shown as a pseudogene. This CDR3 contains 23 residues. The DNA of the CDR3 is TGTGCCAGCAGCTCTCACCGGGACAGGGGGCGTTCGTGGGAACTAACTGGGGACACTGAAGCTTTCTTT. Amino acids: CASSSHRDRGRSWELTGDTEAFF.

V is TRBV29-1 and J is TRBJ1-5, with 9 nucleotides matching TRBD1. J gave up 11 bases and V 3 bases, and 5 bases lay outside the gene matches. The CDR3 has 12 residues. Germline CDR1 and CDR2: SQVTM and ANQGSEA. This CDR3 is CSVEGDRGAQHF. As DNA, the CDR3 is TGCAGCGTTGAGGGCGACAGGGGGGCCCAGCATTTT.

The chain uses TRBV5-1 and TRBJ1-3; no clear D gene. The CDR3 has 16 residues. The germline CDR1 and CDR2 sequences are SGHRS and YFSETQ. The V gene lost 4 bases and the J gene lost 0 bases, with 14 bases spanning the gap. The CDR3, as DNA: TGCGCCAGCAGCATTCAAACAGCTACCTCTGGAAACACCATATATTTT. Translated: CASSIQTATSGNTIYF.

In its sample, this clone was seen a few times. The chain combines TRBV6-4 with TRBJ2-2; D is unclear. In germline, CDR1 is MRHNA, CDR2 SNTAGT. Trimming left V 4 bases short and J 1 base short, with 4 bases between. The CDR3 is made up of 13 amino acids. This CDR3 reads CASSAGNTGELFF. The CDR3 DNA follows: TGTGCCAGCAGTGCAGGGAACACCGGGGAGCTGTTTTTT.

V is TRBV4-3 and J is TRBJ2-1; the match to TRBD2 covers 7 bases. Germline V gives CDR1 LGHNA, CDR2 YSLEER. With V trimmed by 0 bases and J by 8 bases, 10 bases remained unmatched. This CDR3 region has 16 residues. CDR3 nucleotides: TGCGCCAGCAGCCAAGAACTCGGCGGGAGCGTCTATGAGCAGTTCTTC. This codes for CASSQELGGSVYEQFF.

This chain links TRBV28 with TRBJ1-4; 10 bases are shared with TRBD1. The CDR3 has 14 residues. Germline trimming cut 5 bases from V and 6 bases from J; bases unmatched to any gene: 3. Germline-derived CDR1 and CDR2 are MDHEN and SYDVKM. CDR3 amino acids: CASSETGGDEKLFF. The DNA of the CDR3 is TGTGCCAGCAGTGAGACAGGGGGCGATGAAAAACTGTTTTTT.

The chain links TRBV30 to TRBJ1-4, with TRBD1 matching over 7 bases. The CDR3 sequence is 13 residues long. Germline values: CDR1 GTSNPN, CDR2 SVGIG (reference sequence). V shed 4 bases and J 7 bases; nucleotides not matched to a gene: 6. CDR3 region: CAWTQGVVEKLFF. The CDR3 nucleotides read TGTGCCTGGACCCAGGGGGTCGTTGAAAAACTGTTTTTT.

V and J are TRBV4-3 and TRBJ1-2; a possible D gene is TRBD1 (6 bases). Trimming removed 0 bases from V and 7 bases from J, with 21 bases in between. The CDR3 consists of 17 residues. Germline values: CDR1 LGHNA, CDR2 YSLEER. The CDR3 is CASSQDGLGHSTGGYTF. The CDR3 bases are TGCGCCAGCAGCCAAGATGGCCTGGGACATTCAACGGGTGGCTACACCTTC.

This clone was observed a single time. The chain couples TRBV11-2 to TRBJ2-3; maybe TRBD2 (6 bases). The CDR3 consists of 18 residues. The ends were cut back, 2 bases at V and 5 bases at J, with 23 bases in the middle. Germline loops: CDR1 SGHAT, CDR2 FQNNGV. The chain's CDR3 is CASSLLALGGGHRDTQYF. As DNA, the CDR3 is TGTGCCAGCAGCTTACTCGCGCTGGGGGGAGGCCACAGAGATACGCAGTATTTT.

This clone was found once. CDR3 residues: CASSTSRTGGTQYF. The DNA for the CDR3 is TGTGCCAGTAGTACATCGAGGACGGGAGGTACGCAGTATTTT. The V call is TRBV19, the J call TRBJ2-3; 7 bases agree with TRBD2. Germline V CDR1 and CDR2: LNHDA, SQIVND (reference sequence). V was clipped by 4 bases and J by 8 bases; unmatched bases: 9. This CDR3 is 14 amino acids long.

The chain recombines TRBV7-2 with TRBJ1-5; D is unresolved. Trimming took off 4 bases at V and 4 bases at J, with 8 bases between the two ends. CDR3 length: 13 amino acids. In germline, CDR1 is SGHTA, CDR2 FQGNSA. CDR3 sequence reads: CASSSTGNQPQHF. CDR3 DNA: TGTGCCAGCAGCTCCACGGGTAATCAGCCCCAGCATTTT.

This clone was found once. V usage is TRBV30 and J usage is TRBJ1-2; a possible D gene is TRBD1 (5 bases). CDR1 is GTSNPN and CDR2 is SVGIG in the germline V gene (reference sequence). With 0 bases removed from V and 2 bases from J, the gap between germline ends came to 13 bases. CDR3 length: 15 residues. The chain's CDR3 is CAWSVQLRENYGYTF. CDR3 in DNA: TGTGCCTGGAGTGTACAACTCAGGGAAAACTATGGCTACACCTTC.

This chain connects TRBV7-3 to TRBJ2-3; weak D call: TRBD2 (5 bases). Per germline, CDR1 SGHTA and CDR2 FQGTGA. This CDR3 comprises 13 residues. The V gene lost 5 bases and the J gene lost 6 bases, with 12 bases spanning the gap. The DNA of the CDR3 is TGTGCCAGCAGCCCGACGGGGTTGGATACGCAGTATTTT. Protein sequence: CASSPTGLDTQYF.

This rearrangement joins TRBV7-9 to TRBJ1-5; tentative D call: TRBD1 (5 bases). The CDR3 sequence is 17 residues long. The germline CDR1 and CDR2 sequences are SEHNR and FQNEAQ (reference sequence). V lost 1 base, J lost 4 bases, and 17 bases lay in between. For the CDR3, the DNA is TGTGCCAGCAGCTTAGGCGAGGAACAGGTTAATAATCAGCCCCAGCATTTT. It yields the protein CASSLGEEQVNNQPQHF.

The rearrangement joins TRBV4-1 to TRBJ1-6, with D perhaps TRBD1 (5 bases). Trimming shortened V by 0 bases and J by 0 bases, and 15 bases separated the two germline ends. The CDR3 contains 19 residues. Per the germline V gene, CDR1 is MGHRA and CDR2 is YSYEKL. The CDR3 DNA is TGCGCCAGCAGCCAAGAGTCGATCCAGGGAAGCTCCTATAATTCACCCCTCCACTTT. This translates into CASSQESIQGSSYNSPLHF.

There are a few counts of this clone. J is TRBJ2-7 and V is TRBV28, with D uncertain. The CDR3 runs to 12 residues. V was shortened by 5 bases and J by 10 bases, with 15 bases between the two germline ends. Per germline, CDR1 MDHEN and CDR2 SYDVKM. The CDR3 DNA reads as TGTGCCAGCAGTACCTACCCCAGCGCACAGTACTTC. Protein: CASSTYPSAQYF.

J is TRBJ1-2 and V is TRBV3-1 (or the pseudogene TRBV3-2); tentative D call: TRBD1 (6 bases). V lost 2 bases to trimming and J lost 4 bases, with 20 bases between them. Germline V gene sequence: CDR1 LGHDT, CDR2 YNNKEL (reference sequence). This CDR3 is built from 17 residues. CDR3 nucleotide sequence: TGTGCCAGCAGCCAAAAAGGCGGCACTAGGACAGTCTATGGCTACACCTTC. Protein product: CASSQKGGTRTVYGYTF.

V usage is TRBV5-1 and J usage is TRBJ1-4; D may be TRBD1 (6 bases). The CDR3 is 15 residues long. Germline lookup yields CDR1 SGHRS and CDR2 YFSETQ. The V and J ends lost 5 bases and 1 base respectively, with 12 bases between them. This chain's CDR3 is CASRDVQGTNEKLFF. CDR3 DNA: TGCGCCAGCAGGGATGTACAGGGAACTAATGAAAAACTGTTTTTT.

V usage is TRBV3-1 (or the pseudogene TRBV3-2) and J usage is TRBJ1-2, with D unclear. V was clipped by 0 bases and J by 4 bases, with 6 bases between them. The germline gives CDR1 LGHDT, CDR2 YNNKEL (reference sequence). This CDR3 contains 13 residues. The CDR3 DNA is TGTGCCAGCAGCCAAGAATCCGGCTATGGCTACACCTTC. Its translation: CASSQESGYGYTF.